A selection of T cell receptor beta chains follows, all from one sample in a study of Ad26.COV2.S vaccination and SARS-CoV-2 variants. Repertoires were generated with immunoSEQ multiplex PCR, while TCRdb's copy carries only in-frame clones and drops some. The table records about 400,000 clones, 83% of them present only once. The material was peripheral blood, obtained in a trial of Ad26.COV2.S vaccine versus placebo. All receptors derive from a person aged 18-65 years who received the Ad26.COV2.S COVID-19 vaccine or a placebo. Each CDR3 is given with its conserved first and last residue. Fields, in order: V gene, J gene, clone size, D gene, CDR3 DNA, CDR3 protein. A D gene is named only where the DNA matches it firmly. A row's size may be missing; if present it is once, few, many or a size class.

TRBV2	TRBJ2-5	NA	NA	TGTGCCAGCAGTGAAACGTACGGGGCCTGGGAGACCCAGTACTTC	CASSETYGAWETQYF
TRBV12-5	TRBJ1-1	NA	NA	TGTGCTAGTGGTTCGATTCTGGGGAAAATGGCGCGAACTGAAGCTTTCTTT	CASGSILGKMARTEAFF
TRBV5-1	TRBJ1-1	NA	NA	TGCGCCAGCAGTCAGGCAGGAGGAAACACTGAAGCTTTCTTT	CASSQAGGNTEAFF
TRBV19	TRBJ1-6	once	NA	TGTGCCAGTAGGACTCAGGGGAAGCGGTCACCCCTCCACTTT	CASRTQGKRSPLHF
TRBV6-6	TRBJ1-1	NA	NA	TGTGCCAGCAGCAGAATGAACACTGAAGCTTTCTTT	CASSRMNTEAFF
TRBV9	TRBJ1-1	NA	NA	TGTGCCAGCAGCACATCCCAGGATAGGGGTCGGGCTGAAGCTTTCTTT	CASSTSQDRGRAEAFF
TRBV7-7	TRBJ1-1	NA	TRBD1	TGTGCCAGCAGCTTAGGGACAGGGGTTAACACCCCCCCCATGAACACTGAAGCTTTCTTT	CASSLGTGVNTPPMNTEAFF
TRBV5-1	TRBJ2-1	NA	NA	TGCGCCAGTAACCTGCCGGAGAGAGGGGGGCATGAGCAGTTCTTC	CASNLPERGGHEQFF
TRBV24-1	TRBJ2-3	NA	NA	TGTGCCACCAGTGATGCCTCCAGGCCGTATACCACAGATACGCAGTATTTT	CATSDASRPYTTDTQYF
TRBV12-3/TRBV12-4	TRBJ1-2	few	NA	TGTGCCAGCACCCTGACAGGAACAGGAGGCTACACCTTC	CASTLTGTGGYTF
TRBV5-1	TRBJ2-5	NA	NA	TGCGCCAGCAGCTTGGAGGGGCCCGAGACCCAGTACTTC	CASSLEGPETQYF
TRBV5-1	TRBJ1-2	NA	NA	TGCGCCAGCAGCTTTGTAGGCAGGGACTTTAACTATGGCTACACCTTC	CASSFVGRDFNYGYTF
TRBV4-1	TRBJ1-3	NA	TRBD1	TGCGCCAGCAGCCCAAGAGGAGGGGACAGGACCCTTGGAAACACCATATATTTT	CASSPRGGDRTLGNTIYF
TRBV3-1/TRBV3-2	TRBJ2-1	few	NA	TGTGCCAGCAGCCCGGGGGGCTGGGGTGAGCAGTTCTTC	CASSPGGWGEQFF
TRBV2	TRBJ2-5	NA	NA	TGTGCCAGCAGTCCAGGGCCCCGGGAGACCCAGTACTTC	CASSPGPRETQYF
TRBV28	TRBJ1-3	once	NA	TGTGCCAGTCTAGGGACGGGTGGAAACACCATATATTTT	CASLGTGGNTIYF
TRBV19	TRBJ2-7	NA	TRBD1	TGTGCCAGTTCCCCCGGGACAGGGCCGGGATACGAGCAGTACTTC	CASSPGTGPGYEQYF
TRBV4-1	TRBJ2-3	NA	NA	TGCGCCAGCAGCCAAAAGTGGGTGGAAGTGAGCACAGATACGCAGTATTTT	CASSQKWVEVSTDTQYF
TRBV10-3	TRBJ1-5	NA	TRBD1	TGTGCCATCAGTACAGGGGCGGAACAGCCCCAGCATTTT	CAISTGAEQPQHF
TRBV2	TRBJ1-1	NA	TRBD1	TGTGCCAACTATAAAGGACAGGGAGAAGCTTTCTTT	CANYKGQGEAFF
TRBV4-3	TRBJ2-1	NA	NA	TGCGCCAGCAGCCACTTACAGGTTAGGGATGAGCAGTTCTTC	CASSHLQVRDEQFF
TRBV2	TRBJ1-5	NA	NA	TGTGCCACCCAGGGATCGCGCAATCAGCCCCAGCATTTT	CATQGSRNQPQHF
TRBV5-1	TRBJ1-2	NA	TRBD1	TGCGCCAGCAGCGCTCCGGGACAGGGTGCGGGTGCCTATGGCTACACCTTC	CASSAPGQGAGAYGYTF
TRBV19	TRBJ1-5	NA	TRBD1	TGTGCCAGTAGTACCTGGGGACAGGGGAATCAGCCCCAGCATTTT	CASSTWGQGNQPQHF
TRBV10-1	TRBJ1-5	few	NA	TGCGCCAGCAGTGACCCTGAAAATCCCCAGGGGTCCCTAAACCAGCCCCAGCATTTT	CASSDPENPQGSLNQPQHF
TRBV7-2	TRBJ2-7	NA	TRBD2	TGTGCCAGCAGCTTAGCCAGCGGGGCCCTCTTGGAGCAGTACTTC	CASSLASGALLEQYF
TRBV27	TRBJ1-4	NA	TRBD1	TGTGCCAGCAGTTTTCGTGACAGGGTGAATGAAAAACTGTTTTTT	CASSFRDRVNEKLFF
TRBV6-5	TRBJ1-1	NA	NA	TGTGCCAGCACCCTAGCTTTGAACACTGAAGCTTTCTTT	CASTLALNTEAFF
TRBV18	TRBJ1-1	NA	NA	TGTGCCAGCTCACCACTGAACACTGAAGCTTTCTTT	CASSPLNTEAFF
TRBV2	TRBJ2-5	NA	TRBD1	TGTGCCAGCAGTGGGGACAGGGTAGAGACCCAGTACTTC	CASSGDRVETQYF
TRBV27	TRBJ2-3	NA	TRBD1	TGTGCCAGCAGTTTCCCCGGACAGGCTAGCACAGATACGCAGTATTTT	CASSFPGQASTDTQYF